A selection of T cell receptor beta chains follows, all from one sample in a study of Ad26.COV2.S vaccination and SARS-CoV-2 variants. Profiled with immunoSEQ multiplex PCR; TCRdb holds only in-frame clones, not every one. In the table there are roughly 380,000 clones, roughly 90% of which are singletons. Material: peripheral blood, obtained in a trial of Ad26.COV2.S vaccine versus placebo. The receptor set was obtained from a person between 18 and 65 years old who received the Ad26.COV2.S COVID-19 vaccine or a placebo. Both conserved end residues are part of each CDR3. The D gene is left open where the match is weak. Clone size is given for some rows only: seen once, a few or many times, or a class if the clone is expanded.

>TRBJ2-1|15|TRBV4-1|NA|once
TGCGCCAGCAGCCAAGGGCTAGCAGACTACAATGAGCAGTTCTTC
CASSQGLADYNEQFF
>TRBJ2-2|14|TRBV6-5|NA|NA
TGTGCCAGCAGTTACTCGACAGGCCCCGGGGAGCTGTTTTTT
CASSYSTGPGELFF
>TRBJ2-5|12|TRBV30|NA|NA
TGTGCCTGGAGTGTAGGTACGGAGACCCAGTACTTC
CAWSVGTETQYF
>TRBJ1-3|15|TRBV7-2|NA|NA
TGTGCCAGCAGCAACCCGCGCCGGGACGGAAACACCATATATTTT
CASSNPRRDGNTIYF
>TRBJ2-1|17|TRBV28|NA|NA
TGTGCCAGCATCCCCGGGCAGGGGGGTAGGGCCTACAATGAGCAGTTCTTC
CASIPGQGGRAYNEQFF
>TRBJ2-1|12|TRBV29-1|NA|NA
TGCAGCGCGTCTCGGGGGGCGAATGAGCAGTTCTTC
CSASRGANEQFF
>TRBJ2-7|15|TRBV19|TRBD1|NA
TGTGCCAGTAAAAGGAAGGGGGCTTTCACCTACGAGCAGTACTTC
CASKRKGAFTYEQYF
>TRBJ2-7|15|TRBV4-3|NA|NA
TGCGCCAGCAGCCACTGGCGGGACACCTCCTACGAGCAGTACTTC
CASSHWRDTSYEQYF
>TRBJ2-2|15|TRBV28|NA|NA
TGTGCCAGCAACTACGGGAAGGGAAGGGCCGGGGAGCTGTTTTTT
CASNYGKGRAGELFF
>TRBJ2-7|16|TRBV5-6|TRBD1|NA
TGTGCCAGCAGCTTCGGGACAGGGTTAAAAATCTACGAGCAGTACTTC
CASSFGTGLKIYEQYF
>TRBJ2-7|15|TRBV4-3|NA|NA
TGCGCCAGCAGCCAAAGGGTCGCCAGGGCCCACGAGCAGTACTTC
CASSQRVARAHEQYF
>TRBJ1-6|12|TRBV28|TRBD1|NA
TGTGCCAGCAGTTCCCAGGGGGAGCCCCTCCACTTT
CASSSQGEPLHF
>TRBJ2-2|15|TRBV7-6|TRBD1|NA
TGTGCCAGCAGCCCCGGGACAGGGCGCACCGGGGAGCTGTTTTTT
CASSPGTGRTGELFF
>TRBJ2-1|20|TRBV9|TRBD2|NA
TGTGCCAGCAGCGCTCGCGGGGCTAGCGGGGGGCCAAGCTCCTACAATGAGCAGTTCTTC
CASSARGASGGPSSYNEQFF
>TRBJ2-7|19|TRBV10-3|TRBD1|NA
TGTGCCATCAGTGAGTCGGGGACAGGGGCCGAGCTAGACTCCTACGAGCAGTACTTC
CAISESGTGAELDSYEQYF
>TRBJ1-4|14|TRBV18|NA|NA
TGTGCCAGCTCACCAGGCCCAACTAATGAAAAACTGTTTTTT
CASSPGPTNEKLFF
>TRBJ1-2|13|TRBV30|NA|NA
TGTGCCTGGAGTGTAGCGGGGAACGGTGGCTACACCTTC
CAWSVAGNGGYTF
>TRBJ2-6|17|TRBV6-2/TRBV6-3|NA|NA
TGTGCCAGCAGTTACGACGGCCCTACCCCTGGGGCCAACGTCCTGACTTTC
CASSYDGPTPGANVLTF
>TRBJ2-7|14|TRBV30|NA|NA
TGTGCCTGGAGTGTAGGCAGGGGTCCCTACGAGCAGTACTTC
CAWSVGRGPYEQYF
>TRBJ1-5|15|TRBV4-3|NA|NA
TGCGCCAGCAGCCAAGATTCCCGGCGGAATCAGCCCCAGCATTTT
CASSQDSRRNQPQHF
>TRBJ1-3|17|TRBV15|NA|once
TGTGCCACCAGCAGAGACGACTTTCAGGGAGCTGGAAACACCATATATTTT
CATSRDDFQGAGNTIYF
>TRBJ2-3|16|TRBV5-1|NA|NA
TGCGCCAGCAGCTTATGGGACGGATCATCCACAGATACGCAGTATTTT
CASSLWDGSSTDTQYF
>TRBJ2-1|15|TRBV11-2|NA|once
TGTGCCAGCAGCTTAGCGGGGGGCATCTACAATGAGCAGTTCTTC
CASSLAGGIYNEQFF
>TRBJ2-1|14|TRBV24-1|NA|NA
TGTGCCACCAGTGGGCAGGAAATCTACAATGAGCAGTTCTTC
CATSGQEIYNEQFF
>TRBJ1-1|15|TRBV19|TRBD1|NA
TGTGCCAGTAGTAGTTGGACAGGGATATTGACTGAAGCTTTCTTT
CASSSWTGILTEAFF